This T cell receptor (beta chain) came from a study of T cell responses to AZD1222 COVID-19 vaccine (dated by TCRdb to the early 2020s). For the study in its entirety: AZD1222 recipients with second doses at about 4 weeks or about 12 weeks were pooled, because spike-specific TCR depth and breadth did not differ between schedules. Trial participants were enrolled by age into subgroups of 18-55, 56-69 and 70-plus years, and roughly 150, 30 and 60 TCR-sequenced participants, respectively, were included in these subgroups. TCR sequencing was performed for 230 to 250 trial participants, of whom 207 were given two doses of AZD1222 and around 25 were given two doses of MenACWY control vaccine.

This specimen's time point label, interpreted: baseline before first vaccination. Vaccinee samples were obtained from the UK trials COV001 and COV002, which included a single-blind randomized controlled phase 2/3 trial of AZD1222 (ChAdOx1 nCoV-19) in healthy adults. For TCRbeta chain sequencing, PBMC samples were collected from trial participants at day 0 and at day 28 after the second dose. Broader findings and caveats from the paper: The 56-69-year group was small, and its depth increase did not reach significance, likely because of low power. Conclusions about previously exposed vaccinees were limited because only six AZD1222 recipients were SARS-CoV-2 seropositive at baseline. The whole spike protein was spanned by vaccine-associated CD4 TCRs, and dominant responses were seen in regions 160-218 and 743-854. Because no day 14 peak-response samples were available, repertoires were characterized only after the peak T cell response. Nearly half of unique spike-specific TCRs reportedly recognized epitopes outside regions mutated in the B.1.351 and B.1.1.7 variants. Participants were mostly white British, with more females than males. The authors suggested clonal diversity may have been underestimated. After two AZD1222 doses, both the breadth and the depth of spike-specific TCRs were significantly higher than at day 0 and than in MenACWY recipients.

As regards this clone: The clone's antigen remains unknown. The record has no base qualities; no much larger clone is one base away.

The germline V gene sets CDR1 to MNHEY and CDR2 to SVGAGI. The CDR3 runs 13 residues from the cysteine to the phenylalanine. Only the CDR3 region is kept as DNA, spanning 39 bases read in frame from base 1. V lost 7 bases and J lost 4 bases; the stretch between them is 10 bases long. The CDR3 regions of human TCRbeta chains were analyzed by immunosequencing. The authors' analysis ran thus. TCRs in the repertoires were compared against a reference library of SARS-CoV-2-specific TCRs that had been generated with the MIRA antigen-specificity platform. Breadth was defined as the fraction of unique TCRs that were SARS-CoV-2-associated. Depth was defined as the fraction of total T cells that were SARS-CoV-2-associated. Each spike-specific TCR was assigned to its reactive spike region and to a CD4 or CD8 class using the MIRA data. Log10-transformed breadth and depth values were compared by one-way ANOVA with Sidak's multiple comparisons tests. The clones in this table, taken by TCRdb from immuneACCESS, are in-frame only. Not every clone is retained; where verified, under half of the shortfall comes from an unresolved V gene, and the cause of the rest is unknown. The V and J calls and clone size were taken over from that table, and D and trimming were inferred from the DNA. The sample table holds 150,000 to 200,000 clones, of which approximately 94% were seen once. The ten largest clones take up roughly 9.2% of the sample.

The receptor chain draws on TRBV6-5 and TRBJ2-2; the D gene is not confidently resolved. The source of this sequence is an adult in good health. Sample: peripheral blood, taken on day 0 of AZD1222 vaccination. The CDR3 here reads CASNVAVTGELFF. The nucleotides are TGTGCCAGCAACGTGGCGGTCACCGGGGAGCTGTTTTTT.